One sample yielded the 3 T cell receptor beta chains listed below, sequenced in a study of blood T cell repertoires in COVID-19. Produced via immunoSEQ multiplex PCR; TCRdb's table is partial and in-frame only. The table shows approximately 170,000 clones, with around four fifths occurring only once. The source material was PBMCs or T cells enriched from blood (not recorded which). The receptor source for this set is a woman in her forties or fifties who had recovered from COVID-19.

V gene TRBV16 combines with J gene TRBJ2-5; 7 nucleotides agree with TRBD1. CDR1 KGHSY and CDR2 FQNENV come from the germline V gene. The V segment lost 3 bases and the J segment 2 bases; nucleotides outside the gene matches: 9. The CDR3 spans 16 residues. DNA of the CDR3: TGTGCCAGCAGCCAGCCGGGACAGAACTCACAAGAGACCCAGTACTTC. Translated, it gives CASSQPGQNSQETQYF. The full variable domain, with the rest looked up from reference TRBV16 and TRBJ2-5, is GEEVAQTPKHLVRGEGQKAKLYCAPIKGHSYVFWYQQVLKNEFKFLISFQNENVFDETGMPKERFSAKCLPNSPCSLEIQATKLEDSAVYFCASSQPGQNSQETQYFGPGTRLLVL.

The rearrangement joins TRBV29-1 to TRBJ2-2, with 8 nucleotides matching TRBD2. The CDR3 sequence is 13 residues long. The germline gives CDR1 SQVTM, CDR2 ANQGSEA. Trimming removed 7 bases from V and 0 bases from J; junction bases left unmatched: 1. This CDR3 is CSGGLANTGELFF. The CDR3 DNA sequence: TGCAGCGGGGGACTAGCGAACACCGGGGAGCTGTTTTTT.

Of note for this clone: The junction departs from the called germline gene at one end, perhaps through a read error. J is TRBJ2-7 and V is TRBV10-3; 7 bases align to TRBD2. CDR1 is ENHRY, CDR2 SYGVKD, per germline. This CDR3 spans 12 amino acids. CDR3 sequence reads: CAISESTRPSGF. In DNA form, the CDR3 reads TGTGCCATCAGTGAGTCGACTCGGCCTAGCGGTTTC.